The clone carrying this TCR beta chain was counted at least ten times. Blood was collected once per donor into heparin, averaging approximately 110 mL. Naive, central memory, regulatory and stem cell-like memory cells within the CD4+ compartment were sorted using CD45RO/CCR7/CD25/CD127/CD95/CD27. Expressed TCRB transcripts were sequenced, since all the RNA that had been isolated was reverse transcribed. About 3.5 million reads, on average, came from each naive, central memory and regulatory T cell sample. Repertoires were generated with immunoSEQ multiplex PCR, while TCRdb's copy carries only in-frame clones and drops some. The sample shows under 250,000 clones, roughly a tenth of them seen only once. The data were taken from a study of beta chain features in type 1 diabetes. This receptor was obtained from a man between 18 and 29 years old in good health. The sequenced material came from central memory CD4+ T cells from blood.

The CDR3 protein is CASSSYDRTEAFF. The DNA for the CDR3 is TGTGCCAGCAGCTCTTATGACAGGACTGAAGCTTTCTTT. V gene TRBV7-6 combines with J gene TRBJ1-1, with D possibly matching TRBD1 (6 bases). Germline loops: CDR1 SGHVS, CDR2 FNYEAQ. The V and J ends lost 4 bases and 5 bases respectively, with 11 bases between them. The CDR3 has 13 amino acids.